These T cell receptor beta chains were read from a single sample in a study of blood T cell repertoires in COVID-19. Assay used: immunoSEQ multiplex PCR; TCRdb lists only in-frame clones, some missing. The sample carries tens of thousands of clones, 88% recorded once. The material sequenced was peripheral blood. The receptor source for this set is a human donor in a cohort sampled during active COVID-19. The CDR3 runs from the conserved cysteine through the conserved F or W. A D gene is named only where the DNA matches it firmly. A clone size is listed for some rows: how often the clone was seen (once, few, many), or a class if it is expanded.

TRBJ1-2 | 12 | - | TRBV29-1 | - | TGCAGCGTTGAAGTAGCTCTTGGGGGCTACACCTTC | CSVEVALGGYTF
TRBJ2-7 | 15 | once | TRBV3-1/TRBV3-2 | TRBD2 | TGTGCCAGCAGCTCACCGACTAGCGGGAGGTACGAGCAGTACTTC | CASSSPTSGRYEQYF
TRBJ2-1 | 13 | - | TRBV6-5 | - | TGTGCCAGCACACAGGGAGCCATAGGTGAGCAGTTCTTC | CASTQGAIGEQFF
TRBJ1-2 | 15 | - | TRBV5-5 | - | TGTGCCAGCAGCTCAGGCGCAAGGGGAGGGTATGGCTACACCTTC | CASSSGARGGYGYTF
TRBJ2-7 | 14 | - | TRBV29-1 | TRBD1 | TGCAGCGTTGCTGGCGGACAGGGGGCAGACGAGCAGTACTTC | CSVAGGQGADEQYF
TRBJ2-3 | 16 | once | TRBV29-1 | - | TGCAGCGTTGTTTTTATGGCAGGGAGGGGGACAGATACGCAGTATTTT | CSVVFMAGRGTDTQYF
TRBJ1-1 | 14 | - | TRBV18 | TRBD1 | TGTGCCACTTACCGGGACAGGGGTCGCACTGAAGCTTTCTTT | CATYRDRGRTEAFF
TRBJ1-1 | 14 | - | TRBV4-2 | - | TGTGCCAGCAGCCAAGTAGGGGTAGATACTGAAGCTTTCTTT | CASSQVGVDTEAFF
TRBJ1-2 | 17 | - | TRBV6-6 | TRBD1 | TGTGCCAGCAGTCCCCACCCCGGGACAGGGGGCGACTATGGCTACACCTTC | CASSPHPGTGGDYGYTF
TRBJ2-3 | 13 | - | TRBV19 | - | TGTGCAGTAGGAGATCCCTCGACAGATACGCAGTATTTT | CAVGDPSTDTQYF
TRBJ2-3 | 15 | - | TRBV7-3 | TRBD2 | TGTGCCAGCAGCTCGAGCGGGGGGGCAGGAGATACGCAGTATTTT | CASSSSGGAGDTQYF
TRBJ1-4 | 17 | once | TRBV7-8 | - | TGTGCCAGCAGCTTAGAGGGGCACGGGAGCGCTAATGAAAAACTGTTTTTT | CASSLEGHGSANEKLFF
TRBJ1-5 | 15 | few | TRBV30 | TRBD1 | TGTGCCTGGAGTGCTCGAGGGGGCCATAATCAGCCCCAGCATTTT | CAWSARGGHNQPQHF
TRBJ1-1 | 13 | - | TRBV7-9 | - | TGTGCCAGCAGCTTAGATCAGGACACTGAAGCTTTCTTT | CASSLDQDTEAFF
TRBJ2-5 | 14 | few | TRBV5-1 | - | TGCGCCAGCCAAACCGGGACAACAAAAGAGACCCAGTACTTC | CASQTGTTKETQYF
TRBJ2-7 | 14 | - | TRBV3-1/TRBV3-2 | - | TGTGCCAGCAGCCTTTTTGGGACACCTTACGAGCAGTACTTC | CASSLFGTPYEQYF
TRBJ2-7 | 13 | - | TRBV5-5 | - | TGTGCCAGCAGCGCGGGACAGTACTACGAGCAGTACTTC | CASSAGQYYEQYF
TRBJ2-1 | 16 | - | TRBV11-2 | - | TGTGCCAGCAGCTTAACTGACTGGAGCTCCTACAATGAGCAGTTCTTC | CASSLTDWSSYNEQFF
TRBJ2-7 | 13 | - | TRBV10-2 | TRBD1 | TGCGCCACCTCCGGGACAGGGGACTACGAGCAGTACTTC | CATSGTGDYEQYF
TRBJ2-1 | 11 | - | TRBV18 | - | TGTGCCAGCTCTATAGACAATGAGCAGTTCTTC | CASSIDNEQFF
TRBJ2-5 | 13 | - | TRBV15 | - | TGTGCCACCAGCACCCCACGGGGGGAGACCCAGTACTTC | CATSTPRGETQYF
TRBJ1-4 | 16 | - | TRBV7-3 | - | TGTGCCAGCAGCTGTACCTTGACAGCCCTTAGGGAAAAACTGTTTTTT | CASSCTLTALREKLFF
TRBJ1-1 | 12 | - | TRBV5-4 | - | TGTGCCAGCAGCCGGACCCAGGGGATGCCTTTCTTT | CASSRTQGMPFF
TRBJ1-1 | 16 | once | TRBV18 | - | TGTGCCAGCTCACCTTTTAGGAGGGGTTTTAACACTGAAGCTTTCTTT | CASSPFRRGFNTEAFF
TRBJ2-7 | 15 | once | TRBV9 | - | TGTGCCAGCAGCGTAGACCCTAGCACCTCCTACGAGCAGTACTTC | CASSVDPSTSYEQYF
TRBJ1-4 | 14 | - | TRBV24-1 | - | TGTGCCACCAGTGAGGACGGGACAAGGGAAAAACTGTTTTTT | CATSEDGTREKLFF
TRBJ2-1 | 18 | once | TRBV19 | - | TGTGCCAGTAGTAGGCGGTTAGGTCTCCGGCCCCCTTACAATGAGCAGTTCTTC | CASSRRLGLRPPYNEQFF
TRBJ2-1 | 15 | - | TRBV5-4 | TRBD2 | TGTGCCAGCAGCTCCACTAGCGGGAAGGGCAATGAGCAGTTCTTC | CASSSTSGKGNEQFF
TRBJ1-6 | 14 | - | TRBV19 | TRBD1 | TGTGCCAGCCAGAACAGGGGGGGAAATTCACCCCTCCACTTT | CASQNRGGNSPLHF
TRBJ1-5 | 14 | - | TRBV6-2/TRBV6-3 | - | TGTGCCAGCAGTTACCTTGCAGGCAATCAGCCCCAGCATTTT | CASSYLAGNQPQHF
TRBJ2-7 | 14 | - | TRBV5-1 | TRBD2 | TGCGCCAGCAGCTGGACTAGCGGGAGCTACGAGCAGTACTTC | CASSWTSGSYEQYF
TRBJ1-2 | 12 | - | TRBV30 | - | TGTGCCTGGGTTAGGGACTACCGGGGCTACACCTTC | CAWVRDYRGYTF
TRBJ2-5 | 15 | - | TRBV30 | TRBD2 | TGTGCCTGGAGTGAGTGGACTAGCGGCAAAGAGACCCAGTACTTC | CAWSEWTSGKETQYF
TRBJ1-2 | 15 | once | TRBV5-6 | - | TGTGCCAGCAGCTTGGGACGCCCAGGGGTACAGGGCTACACCTTC | CASSLGRPGVQGYTF
TRBJ1-2 | 13 | once | TRBV3-1/TRBV3-2 | - | TGTGCCAGCAGCCGCGGATCTACTCATGGCTACACCTTC | CASSRGSTHGYTF
TRBJ2-2 | 16 | - | TRBV6-5 | TRBD2 | TGTGCCAGCAGTTTCCAGCGGGGGGTTTTCGCCGGGGAGCTGTTTTTT | CASSFQRGVFAGELFF
TRBJ1-6 | 12 | few | TRBV5-1 | - | TGCGCCAGCAGCCTTTCTGGGGGCCTCCTCCACTTT | CASSLSGGLLHF
TRBJ2-4 | 14 | - | TRBV28 | TRBD1 | TGTGCCAGCAGTTCACCAGGGGGCCCAGACATTCAGTACTTC | CASSSPGGPDIQYF
TRBJ2-7 | 12 | - | TRBV15 | - | TGTGCCACGTCTAGAGACTCCTACGAGCAGTACTTC | CATSRDSYEQYF
TRBJ1-2 | 14 | - | TRBV2 | TRBD1 | TGTGCCAGCAAGCTGACAGGGACTAACTATGGCTACACCTTC | CASKLTGTNYGYTF
TRBJ1-1 | 20 | - | TRBV6-2/TRBV6-3 | - | TGTGCCAGCAACCCGGCTATGGGAAGACTTAAAGGGGAGGGGGGCACTGAAGCTTTCTTT | CASNPAMGRLKGEGGTEAFF
TRBJ2-3 | 16 | - | TRBV5-8 | TRBD1 | TGTGCCAGCAGCTCCGGACAGGCCACTAGCACAGATACGCAGTATTTT | CASSSGQATSTDTQYF
TRBJ2-3 | 14 | - | TRBV19 | TRBD2 | TGTGCCAGTAGTAGGCTAGCGGCGACAGATACGCAGTATTTT | CASSRLAATDTQYF
TRBJ1-1 | 14 | - | TRBV7-2 | TRBD1 | TGTGCCAGCATTGAAGGACAGGCGAACACTGAAGCTTTCTTT | CASIEGQANTEAFF
TRBJ1-2 | 12 | - | TRBV30 | - | TGTGCCTGGAGTTTAGGGGCTAATGGCTACACCTTC | CAWSLGANGYTF
TRBJ2-7 | 15 | - | TRBV5-1 | - | TGCGCCAGCAGATCTCGACAGGATTCACGGAGCGAGCAGTACTTC | CASRSRQDSRSEQYF
TRBJ2-2 | 17 | - | TRBV10-3 | TRBD2 | TGTGCCATCAGTCCGACGGGACTAGCGGGAGAACGCGGGGAGCTGTTTTTT | CAISPTGLAGERGELFF
TRBJ2-5 | 15 | - | TRBV5-4 | - | TGTGCCAGCAGCAGGGGACACTTATCCCAAGAGACCCAGTACTTC | CASSRGHLSQETQYF
TRBJ2-3 | 15 | - | TRBV5-4 | TRBD2 | TGTGCCAGCAGCTTCGTAGGCGGGAGGACAGATACGCAGTATTTT | CASSFVGGRTDTQYF
TRBJ2-1 | 15 | once | TRBV27 | TRBD2 | TGTGCCAGCAGTTTTCGGCGCGGGAGGTTGAATGAGCAGTTCTTC | CASSFRRGRLNEQFF
TRBJ1-5 | 13 | once | TRBV5-6 | - | TGTGCCAGCAGCTCCCAGGGGAGTCAGCCCCAGCATTTT | CASSSQGSQPQHF
TRBJ1-3 | 21 | - | TRBV7-6 | TRBD1 | TGTGCCAGCAGCAATGAGGCCTATATTAGCAGCAGGGGGCGAGATGGAAACACCATATATTTT | CASSNEAYISSRGRDGNTIYF
TRBJ2-7 | 14 | - | TRBV7-2 | TRBD2 | TGTGCCAGCTCGAACAGGGTCGGGAGGGGGGAGCAGTACTTC | CASSNRVGRGEQYF
TRBJ2-5 | 14 | - | TRBV3-1/TRBV3-2 | - | TGTGCCAGCAGCCAAATGAACCGGGTGGAGACCCAGTACTTC | CASSQMNRVETQYF
TRBJ1-4 | 14 | - | TRBV13 | - | TGTGCCAGCAGCTTACTACAGGGAAATGAAAAACTGTTTTTT | CASSLLQGNEKLFF